This is a list of T cell receptor beta chains from one sample in a study of technical replicates of blood from a handful of donors. Measured with immunoSEQ multiplex PCR; TCRdb has only the in-frame clones, and not every one. Altogether about 81,000 clones are present, 75% to 90% being singletons, with the ten largest covering around 3.9%. Material: PBMCs. The receptors come from a human donor in good health. Some clones in this sample may be carry-over from other donors' samples. CDR3s include the opening cysteine and the closing phenylalanine or tryptophan. The order of the fields is clone size, J gene, D gene, V gene, CDR3 DNA, CDR3 protein. A D gene is named only where the DNA matches it firmly. Clone size appears in some rows only: once, few, many, or a class for an expanded clone.

clone size: -
J gene: TRBJ1-6
D gene: TRBD1
V gene: TRBV5-6
CDR3 DNA: TGTGCCAGCAGCTTGGGTACAGGGGCCTCCTATAATTCACCCCTCCACTTT
CDR3 protein: CASSLGTGASYNSPLHF

clone size: many
J gene: TRBJ2-1
D gene: TRBD2
V gene: TRBV5-1
CDR3 DNA: TGCGCCAGCAGCGGTAGCGGGGGTTACAATGAGCAGTTCTTC
CDR3 protein: CASSGSGGYNEQFF

clone size: -
J gene: TRBJ1-5
D gene: TRBD1
V gene: TRBV2
CDR3 DNA: TGTGCCACTTCTCGACAGGGGTGGAATCAGCCCCAGCATTTT
CDR3 protein: CATSRQGWNQPQHF

clone size: -
J gene: TRBJ2-2
D gene: TRBD2
V gene: TRBV6-4
CDR3 DNA: TGTGCCAGCAGTGCTAGCGGGGACACCGGGGAGCTGTTTTTT
CDR3 protein: CASSASGDTGELFF

clone size: few
J gene: TRBJ1-1
D gene: TRBD1
V gene: TRBV7-9
CDR3 DNA: TGTGCCAGCAGCTTTAAAGACAGGGTGAACACTGAAGCTTTCTTT
CDR3 protein: CASSFKDRVNTEAFF

clone size: few
J gene: TRBJ2-5
D gene: TRBD2
V gene: TRBV11-2
CDR3 DNA: TGTGCCAGCAGCTACCGAGCGGGGGGGGAGACCCAGTACTTC
CDR3 protein: CASSYRAGGETQYF

clone size: once
J gene: TRBJ2-5
D gene: -
V gene: TRBV28
CDR3 DNA: TGTGCCAGCAGTCCCTTGGACTCGTCCCGGGAGACCCAGTACTTC
CDR3 protein: CASSPLDSSRETQYF

clone size: -
J gene: TRBJ2-4
D gene: -
V gene: TRBV11-2
CDR3 DNA: TGTGCCAGCAGCCCAAGCGATTACCGTATGGACATTCAGTACTTC
CDR3 protein: CASSPSDYRMDIQYF

clone size: -
J gene: TRBJ1-1
D gene: -
V gene: TRBV18
CDR3 DNA: TGTGCCAGCTCACTGGGGGGATCCACTGAAGCTTTCTTT
CDR3 protein: CASSLGGSTEAFF

clone size: -
J gene: TRBJ2-6
D gene: -
V gene: TRBV30
CDR3 DNA: TGTGCCTGGAGTGTACTCGGTTTTGGGGCCAACGTCCTGACTTTC
CDR3 protein: CAWSVLGFGANVLTF

clone size: -
J gene: TRBJ2-5
D gene: TRBD2
V gene: TRBV4-1
CDR3 DNA: TGCGCCAGCAGCCAAGGCATTAGGGGAGGGGAGACCCAGTACTTC
CDR3 protein: CASSQGIRGGETQYF

clone size: -
J gene: TRBJ2-7
D gene: TRBD1
V gene: TRBV27
CDR3 DNA: TGTGCCAGCAGTCTTAAGGGACAGGGGACCTACGAGCAGTACTTC
CDR3 protein: CASSLKGQGTYEQYF

clone size: -
J gene: TRBJ2-7
D gene: TRBD2
V gene: TRBV7-2
CDR3 DNA: TGTGCCAGCAGCTTCGGCGGGAGGAGCTCCTACGAGCAGTACTTC
CDR3 protein: CASSFGGRSSYEQYF

clone size: -
J gene: TRBJ2-3
D gene: -
V gene: TRBV4-1
CDR3 DNA: TGCGCCAGTCGATCGGTCGGGACAAATCCAGATACGCAGTATTTT
CDR3 protein: CASRSVGTNPDTQYF

clone size: -
J gene: TRBJ2-4
D gene: -
V gene: TRBV5-1
CDR3 DNA: TGCGCCAGCAGCTTACCCGGGGCCAAAAACATTCAGTACTTC
CDR3 protein: CASSLPGAKNIQYF

clone size: few
J gene: TRBJ2-1
D gene: -
V gene: TRBV4-2
CDR3 DNA: TGTGCCAGCAGCCAAGTTTTGGGGGGGGGCCACTTCTTC
CDR3 protein: CASSQVLGGGHFF

clone size: -
J gene: TRBJ2-5
D gene: -
V gene: TRBV11-2
CDR3 DNA: TGTGCCAGCAGCTTATGGTACGCCCTACAGAAGACCCAGTACTTC
CDR3 protein: CASSLWYALQKTQYF

clone size: -
J gene: TRBJ2-2
D gene: -
V gene: TRBV4-1
CDR3 DNA: TGCGCCAGCAGCCATGGCCAGATGAACACCGGGGAGCTGTTTTTT
CDR3 protein: CASSHGQMNTGELFF

clone size: -
J gene: TRBJ1-2
D gene: -
V gene: TRBV7-2
CDR3 DNA: TGTGCCAGCAGCTTAAACTCCCCCCAGGTAGCTAACTATGGCTACACCTTC
CDR3 protein: CASSLNSPQVANYGYTF

clone size: -
J gene: TRBJ1-4
D gene: TRBD1
V gene: TRBV5-1
CDR3 DNA: TGCGCCAGCAGCTTGGAAGGGACAGCTCATGAAAAACTGTTTTTT
CDR3 protein: CASSLEGTAHEKLFF

clone size: once
J gene: TRBJ2-7
D gene: TRBD2
V gene: TRBV10-3
CDR3 DNA: TGTGCCATCACAGGACTAGCGCTCAGCTCCTACGAGCAGTACTTC
CDR3 protein: CAITGLALSSYEQYF

clone size: -
J gene: TRBJ2-2
D gene: -
V gene: TRBV2
CDR3 DNA: TGTGCCAGCAGTGGGCTAGCTGGGGGGGAGCTGTTTTTT
CDR3 protein: CASSGLAGGELFF

clone size: -
J gene: TRBJ2-3
D gene: TRBD2
V gene: TRBV4-2
CDR3 DNA: TGTGCCAGCAGCCAAGATTGGGCTGCGGGGGGTGGAGATACGCAGTATTTT
CDR3 protein: CASSQDWAAGGGDTQYF

clone size: -
J gene: TRBJ2-1
D gene: TRBD2
V gene: TRBV6-4
CDR3 DNA: TGTGCCAGCATCGGACTAGCGGCCGCCTACAATGAGCAGTTCTTC
CDR3 protein: CASIGLAAAYNEQFF

clone size: -
J gene: TRBJ1-2
D gene: -
V gene: TRBV4-3
CDR3 DNA: TGCGCCAGCAGCCAAGGACGCAGGGCCAACTATGGCTACACCTTC
CDR3 protein: CASSQGRRANYGYTF

clone size: -
J gene: TRBJ1-3
D gene: -
V gene: TRBV4-3
CDR3 DNA: TGCGCCAGCAGCCCATTGACAGGTTCTGGAAACACCATATATTTT
CDR3 protein: CASSPLTGSGNTIYF

clone size: -
J gene: TRBJ2-1
D gene: TRBD2
V gene: TRBV11-2
CDR3 DNA: TGTGCCAGCAGCTCGACTAGCGGATACAATGAGCAGTTCTTC
CDR3 protein: CASSSTSGYNEQFF

clone size: few
J gene: TRBJ1-1
D gene: TRBD1
V gene: TRBV2
CDR3 DNA: TGTGCCAGCAAACTGGCAGGGGGCACTGAAGCTTTCTTT
CDR3 protein: CASKLAGGTEAFF

clone size: -
J gene: TRBJ2-3
D gene: -
V gene: TRBV20-1
CDR3 DNA: TGCAGTGCTAAACAGAGAGATACGCAGTATTTT
CDR3 protein: CSAKQRDTQYF

clone size: -
J gene: TRBJ2-5
D gene: -
V gene: TRBV29-1
CDR3 DNA: TGCAGCGTTGAGGCAGGACAAGAGACCCAGTACTTC
CDR3 protein: CSVEAGQETQYF

clone size: few
J gene: TRBJ1-1
D gene: TRBD1
V gene: TRBV10-3
CDR3 DNA: TGTGCCATCAGCTTGGGACAGTCCAACACTGAAGCTTTCTTT
CDR3 protein: CAISLGQSNTEAFF

clone size: -
J gene: TRBJ2-5
D gene: TRBD2
V gene: TRBV4-2
CDR3 DNA: TGTGCCAGCAGCCAAGGTGTAGCGGGGGGGGTCGAGACCCAGTACTTC
CDR3 protein: CASSQGVAGGVETQYF

clone size: -
J gene: TRBJ2-1
D gene: -
V gene: TRBV4-2
CDR3 DNA: TGTGCCAGCAGCCAAGACGGGGGGCTTTCCTACAATGAGCAGTTCTTC
CDR3 protein: CASSQDGGLSYNEQFF

clone size: few
J gene: TRBJ2-3
D gene: -
V gene: TRBV15
CDR3 DNA: TGTGCCACCAGCAGAGGGGGGGTGGAGACAGATACGCAGTATTTT
CDR3 protein: CATSRGGVETDTQYF

clone size: -
J gene: TRBJ2-7
D gene: -
V gene: TRBV18
CDR3 DNA: TGTGCCAGCTCACCGAGGGCGAACTTAGCCTACGAGCAGTACTTC
CDR3 protein: CASSPRANLAYEQYF

clone size: -
J gene: TRBJ1-1
D gene: TRBD1
V gene: TRBV28
CDR3 DNA: TGTGCCAGCAGTTTGGGAGGAGACAGGGACGATCCAGCTTTCTTT
CDR3 protein: CASSLGGDRDDPAFF

clone size: -
J gene: TRBJ1-5
D gene: -
V gene: TRBV7-9
CDR3 DNA: TGTGCCAGCAGCTTAACCGGGGGTGGTCAGCCCCAGCATTTT
CDR3 protein: CASSLTGGGQPQHF

clone size: -
J gene: TRBJ1-2
D gene: TRBD1
V gene: TRBV6-6
CDR3 DNA: TGTGCCAGCAGTACCGGGACAGGGAATGGCTACACCTTC
CDR3 protein: CASSTGTGNGYTF

clone size: -
J gene: TRBJ1-2
D gene: TRBD1
V gene: TRBV28
CDR3 DNA: TGTGCCAGCAGTTTAGGGACAGCTCCATTCTATGGCTACACCTTC
CDR3 protein: CASSLGTAPFYGYTF

clone size: -
J gene: TRBJ2-5
D gene: -
V gene: TRBV4-2
CDR3 DNA: TGTGCCAGCAGCGATCGAACGGAGGGTCCGGGTAGCCAGTACTTC
CDR3 protein: CASSDRTEGPGSQYF

clone size: -
J gene: TRBJ2-1
D gene: TRBD2
V gene: TRBV19
CDR3 DNA: TGTGCCAGTTCCCGCCTAGCGGGCTACAATGAGCAGTTCTTC
CDR3 protein: CASSRLAGYNEQFF

clone size: -
J gene: TRBJ2-2
D gene: TRBD2
V gene: TRBV30
CDR3 DNA: TGTGCCTGGAGTGTAGGGGCTAGCGGGGCGAACACCGGGGAGCTGTTTTTT
CDR3 protein: CAWSVGASGANTGELFF

clone size: -
J gene: TRBJ1-1
D gene: -
V gene: TRBV7-2
CDR3 DNA: TGTGCCAGCAGCTTAGACTCTTCGGGGGGACTCACTGAAGCTTTCTTT
CDR3 protein: CASSLDSSGGLTEAFF

clone size: once
J gene: TRBJ2-2
D gene: TRBD2
V gene: TRBV2
CDR3 DNA: TGTGCCAGCAGCGGGACTAGCGACACCGGGGAGCTGTTTTTT
CDR3 protein: CASSGTSDTGELFF

clone size: -
J gene: TRBJ1-4
D gene: TRBD1
V gene: TRBV7-2
CDR3 DNA: TGTGCCAGCAGCCCTAGCCAGGGGGCTTCTAATGAAAAACTGTTTTTT
CDR3 protein: CASSPSQGASNEKLFF

clone size: -
J gene: TRBJ2-6
D gene: -
V gene: TRBV29-1
CDR3 DNA: TGCAGCGTTTTATCCGGTGCCAACGTCCTGACTTTC
CDR3 protein: CSVLSGANVLTF

clone size: -
J gene: TRBJ1-3
D gene: -
V gene: TRBV5-6
CDR3 DNA: TGTGCCAGCAGCATATCCAGGAGGCCCTCTGGAAACACCATATATTTT
CDR3 protein: CASSISRRPSGNTIYF

clone size: -
J gene: TRBJ2-7
D gene: -
V gene: TRBV5-1
CDR3 DNA: TGCGCCAGCAGCTTGTCTAGCTCCTACGAGCAGTACTTC
CDR3 protein: CASSLSSSYEQYF

clone size: -
J gene: TRBJ2-7
D gene: TRBD2
V gene: TRBV5-6
CDR3 DNA: TGTGCCAGCAGCTGGGGGACTACTGGTGTCTACGAGCAGTACTTC
CDR3 protein: CASSWGTTGVYEQYF

clone size: -
J gene: TRBJ1-2
D gene: -
V gene: TRBV2
CDR3 DNA: TGTGCCATCAAACCCAAGGGGGTTAAGACTGACTATGGCTACACCTTC
CDR3 protein: CAIKPKGVKTDYGYTF

clone size: -
J gene: TRBJ2-5
D gene: TRBD2
V gene: TRBV9
CDR3 DNA: TGTGCCAGCAGCGTAGGTCTTTCAGGACTAGGAGAGACCCAGTACTTC
CDR3 protein: CASSVGLSGLGETQYF

clone size: -
J gene: TRBJ1-6
D gene: TRBD1
V gene: TRBV7-2
CDR3 DNA: TGTGCCAGCAGCGTACAGGGGGCTTTTAGATCACCCCTCCACTTT
CDR3 protein: CASSVQGAFRSPLHF

clone size: -
J gene: TRBJ1-6
D gene: -
V gene: TRBV7-9
CDR3 DNA: TGTGCCAGCAGCTTAGACCAGGCGCGCTCACCCCTCCACTTT
CDR3 protein: CASSLDQARSPLHF

clone size: -
J gene: TRBJ2-1
D gene: -
V gene: TRBV30
CDR3 DNA: TGTGCCTGGAGTCTAGGGGGAAATGAGCAGTTCTTC
CDR3 protein: CAWSLGGNEQFF

clone size: few
J gene: TRBJ1-1
D gene: -
V gene: TRBV20-1
CDR3 DNA: TGCAGCCCTCAAGGGCAGGGAGCTTTCTTT
CDR3 protein: CSPQGQGAFF

clone size: -
J gene: TRBJ2-3
D gene: -
V gene: TRBV29-1
CDR3 DNA: TGCAGCTTCCCGGGATCTTCGGGTCCAGATACGCAGTATTTT
CDR3 protein: CSFPGSSGPDTQYF

clone size: -
J gene: TRBJ2-7
D gene: TRBD2
V gene: TRBV7-9
CDR3 DNA: TGTGCCAGCAGCTCCCGGCAGCGGGGGTACGAGCAGTACTTC
CDR3 protein: CASSSRQRGYEQYF

clone size: -
J gene: TRBJ2-7
D gene: TRBD2
V gene: TRBV7-2
CDR3 DNA: TGTGCCAGCACCCCCGGCGGGGGGGCAAGTGGGTCCTACGAGCAGTACTTC
CDR3 protein: CASTPGGGASGSYEQYF

clone size: few
J gene: TRBJ1-5
D gene: -
V gene: TRBV4-1
CDR3 DNA: TGCGCCAGCAGCCAAGTTGGCAGGGTTAACAATCAGCCCCAGCATTTT
CDR3 protein: CASSQVGRVNNQPQHF

clone size: -
J gene: TRBJ1-4
D gene: -
V gene: TRBV27
CDR3 DNA: TGTGCCAGCAGCACCCGGGGTGAAAAACTGTTTTTT
CDR3 protein: CASSTRGEKLFF